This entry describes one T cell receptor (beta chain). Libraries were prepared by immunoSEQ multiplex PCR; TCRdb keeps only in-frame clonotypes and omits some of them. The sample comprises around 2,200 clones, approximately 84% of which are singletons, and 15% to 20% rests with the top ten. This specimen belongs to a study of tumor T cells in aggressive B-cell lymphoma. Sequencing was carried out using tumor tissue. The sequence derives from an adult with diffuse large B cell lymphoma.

CDR3 nucleotides: TGTGCCACCAGCAGAGATTTATCGTCAGATACGCAGTATTTT. Encoded protein: CATSRDLSSDTQYF. The rearrangement joins TRBV15 to TRBJ2-3; D is unclear. This CDR3 is 14 amino acids long. Trimming left V 0 bases short and J 4 bases short, with 8 bases between. Germline-derived CDR1 and CDR2 are LNHNV and YYDKDF (reference sequence). Full variable domain (outside the CDR3, taken from reference TRBV15 and TRBJ2-3): DAMVIQNPRYQVTQFGKPVTLSCSQTLNHNVMYWYQQKSSQAPKLLFHYYDKDFNNEADTPDNFQSRRPNTSFCFLDIRSPGLGDTAMYLCATSRDLSSDTQYFGPGTRLTVL.